The T cell receptor beta chain under discussion was sequenced for a study of blood T cell repertoires in COVID-19. On the study more broadly: The cDNA or gDNA used as material had been derived from T cells, B-cell-depleted T cells, or PBMCs.

As handled by the study authors: Reference gene primer amplification yielded estimated nucleated cell counts. Generated by immunoSEQ multiplex PCR, the TCRdb table keeps only in-frame clones and is missing some. V, J and clone size are those of that table, while D and trimming were read from the DNA. Of approximately 200,000 clones in the sample, around four fifths were seen once. V lost 5 bases to trimming and J lost 0 bases; unmatched junction nucleotides: 8. CDR3 length: 16 residues. Germline V gene sequence: CDR1 MNHEY, CDR2 SMNVEV (reference sequence). The genes are TRBV27 and TRBJ2-3, with 7 bases lining up with TRBD1. Sample: peripheral blood. The clonotype originates from a human donor with acute or convalescent COVID-19. The donor label of this sample is uncertain. The CDR3 is CASSPWDRPSTDTQYF. The DNA of the CDR3 is TGTGCCAGCAGTCCCTGGGACAGACCTAGCACAGATACGCAGTATTTT.